This T cell receptor (beta chain) was sequenced during a study of T cells in women clearing cervical HPV infection. CDR1 SGHTA and CDR2 FQGNSA come from the germline V gene. The CDR3 has 14 amino acids. V lost 1 base and J lost 3, with 10 bases in between. To note about this clone: The read finishes 3 residues shy of the CDR3 end, and the germline J gene is used to complete it.

This table comes from immunoSEQ multiplex PCR, and its TCRdb copy is limited to in-frame clones, with some not included. Recorded for this sample: roughly 40,000 clones. The chain employs TRBV7-2 and TRBJ2-7; maybe TRBD1 (6 bases). This clonotype was obtained from a woman aged 18 to 69 with a cervical HPV16 infection that either progressed to CIN3+ or cleared (not recorded which). The specimen was blood buffy coat. The CDR3 loop reads CASSLGAGDYEQYF. The part of the CDR3 DNA that was read is TGTGCCAGCAGCTTAGGGGCAGGGGACTACGAG.